This T cell receptor beta chain was retrieved from a study of blood T cell repertoires in COVID-19 (dated by TCRdb to about 2020). General notes on the study: The collaborator samples originated in the United States, Italy and Spain and spanned the acute and convalescent phases of COVID-19. The prospective study material was composed of cDNA or gDNA derived from T cells, B-cell-depleted T cells, or PBMCs. Subjects who had been exposed to COVID-19, were actively infected with it, or had recovered from it provided the deeply sampled blood TCRbeta repertoires that made up the dataset. The repertoires were made available in a free public database intended to serve as a resource for research on the immune response to SARS-CoV-2. The samples were drawn from two sources: the first 160 participants of the ongoing ImmuneRACE study, and about 1,300 subjects contributed by 6 global collaborators. The sample metadata nearly always contained a de-identified subject ID, COVID-19 status, age in years and sex. Where available, HLA class I and class II types were taken from metadata supplied by the sample provider and were not determined by assay-based typing. Results and caveats for the whole study, not just this receptor: Clinical and demographic metadata were provided uncurated, with the amount varying by source and participant.

The immunoSEQ Assay, a bias-controlled multiplex PCR, was used to amplify TCRbeta CDR3 regions from genomic DNA. In the authors' own workflow: The number of nucleated cells in each sample was estimated from the amplification of reference gene primers within the assay. To quantify the absolute abundance of each unique TCRbeta CDR3 rearrangement, sequence reads were collapsed and filtered. For each sample, productive Simpson clonality was calculated as the square root of Simpson's diversity index across productive rearrangements. TCRdb obtained this table from immuneACCESS and retained in-frame rearrangements with V and J assigned. These tables miss some clones; where compared with another copy, unresolved V genes account for less than half of the shortfall, and the remainder is unexplained. The V and J calls and the clone size are those of that table, but D and trimming were determined from the DNA. The sample table shows about 370,000 clones, and approximately 90% are seen once. The ten largest clonotypes hold over 0.95% of the sample.

Participants in the prospective study were aged roughly 18 to 89 years, lived in 24 United States geographic areas, and enrolled through a virtual design. To assign participants to cohorts, the prospective study relied on clinical history that participants themselves reported in a screening survey and a study questionnaire. Recovered participants in ImmuneRACE Cohort 3 were defined by two consecutive negative NP/OP PCR tests, clearance by a healthcare professional, or resolution of symptoms. In the prospective study, mobile phlebotomists collected whole blood, serum and a nasopharyngeal or oropharyngeal swab from each participant. Participants in the prospective study had the option to provide additional blood draws and questionnaires over a 2-month period. Before DNA extraction, prospective study blood samples were shipped either frozen or at room temperature. In this sample, this clone turned up once. Its antigen is currently not known. Per-nucleotide qualities are absent, and no much larger clonotype sits a single base away.

From the germline V gene (reference sequence), CDR1 is MNHEY and CDR2 is SMNVEV. The CDR3 runs 19 residues from the cysteine to the phenylalanine. Just CDR3 DNA is preserved here, 57 bases in frame from base 1. V trim: 5 bases; J trim: 8 bases; unmatched bases: 20. What was sequenced was PBMCs or T cells enriched from blood (not recorded which). This TCR came from a young man who had recovered from COVID-19. The chain uses TRBV27 and TRBJ2-1, with 11 bases in between that match TRBD2. The CDR3 in this case is CASSPIPLALAGGRDEQFF. The nucleotide sequence is given as TGTGCCAGCAGTCCGATCCCTTTAGCTCTAGCGGGGGGCCGGGATGAGCAGTTCTTC.